This T cell receptor (beta chain) was sequenced for a study of T cell repertoires in cytomegalovirus infection. Across the whole study: It can be stated that public TCR beta signatures indicated CMV infection as well as a matching HLA type.

On this clonotype itself: As the CDR3 is not closed by the conserved phenylalanine or tryptophan, this likely results from a read error.

TCRdb processed the reads anew with MiXCR; each CDR3 protein has one entry. The sample has 150,000 to 200,000 distinct CDR3 sequences, roughly 19% seen once. Trimming cost V 0 bases and J 2 bases; bases outside gene matches: 5. CDR3 length equals 16 residues. Germline loops: CDR1 LNHDA, CDR2 SQIVND (reference sequence). The chain uses TRBV19 and TRBJ2-3; TRBD2 matches 7 bases. This clonotype was obtained from a human donor in good health (CMV status not recorded). Some clones in this sample may be carry-over from other donors' samples. The sample taken for sequencing was PBMCs. The CDR3 DNA follows: TGTGCCAGTAGTATAGATCGTCTAGCGGCCACAGATACGCAGTATTCT. Protein product: CASSIDRLAATDTQYS.